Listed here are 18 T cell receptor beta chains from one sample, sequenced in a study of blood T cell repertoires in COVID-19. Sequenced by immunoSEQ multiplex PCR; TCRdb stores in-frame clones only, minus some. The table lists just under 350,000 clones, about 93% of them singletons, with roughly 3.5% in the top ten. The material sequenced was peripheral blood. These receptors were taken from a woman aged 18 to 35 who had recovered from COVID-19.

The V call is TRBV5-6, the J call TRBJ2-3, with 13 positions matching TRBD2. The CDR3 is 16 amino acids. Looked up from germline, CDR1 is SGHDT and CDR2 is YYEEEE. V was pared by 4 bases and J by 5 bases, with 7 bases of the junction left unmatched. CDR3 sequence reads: CASSPLAGGPEDTQYF. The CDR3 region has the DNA TGTGCCAGCAGCCCACTAGCGGGAGGGCCGGAAGATACGCAGTATTTT.

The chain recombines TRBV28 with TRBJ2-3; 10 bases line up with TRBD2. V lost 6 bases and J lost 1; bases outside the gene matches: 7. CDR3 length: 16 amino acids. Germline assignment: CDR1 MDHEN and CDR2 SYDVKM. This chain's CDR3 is CASSRASGRGTDTQYF. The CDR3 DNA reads TGTGCCAGCAGCCGTGCGAGCGGGAGGGGCACAGATACGCAGTATTTT.

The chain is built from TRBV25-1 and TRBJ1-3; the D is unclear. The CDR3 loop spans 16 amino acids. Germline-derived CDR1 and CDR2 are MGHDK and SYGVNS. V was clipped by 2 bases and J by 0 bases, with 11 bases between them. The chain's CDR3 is CASSEEGFHSGNTIYF. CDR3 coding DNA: TGTGCCAGCAGTGAAGAGGGTTTCCACTCTGGAAACACCATATATTTT. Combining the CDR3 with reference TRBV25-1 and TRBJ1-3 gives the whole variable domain EADIYQTPRYLVIGTGKKITLECSQTMGHDKMYWYQQDPGMELHLIHYSYGVNSTEKGDLSSESTVSRIRTEHFPLTLESARPSHTSQYLCASSEEGFHSGNTIYFGEGSWLTVV.

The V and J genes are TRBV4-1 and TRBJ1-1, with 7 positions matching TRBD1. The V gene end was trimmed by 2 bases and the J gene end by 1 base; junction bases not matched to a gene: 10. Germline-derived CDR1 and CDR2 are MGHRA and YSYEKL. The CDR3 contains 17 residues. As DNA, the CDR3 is TGCGCCAGCAGCCAAATCTCAGGGGGTCCGCCGAACACTGAAGCTTTCTTT. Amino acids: CASSQISGGPPNTEAFF.

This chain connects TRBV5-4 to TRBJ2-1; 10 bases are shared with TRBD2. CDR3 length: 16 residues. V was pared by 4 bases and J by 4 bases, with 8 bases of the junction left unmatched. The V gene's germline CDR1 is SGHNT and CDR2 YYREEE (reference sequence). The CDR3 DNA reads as TGTGCCAGCAGCCCACTAGCGGGATCGAGGTACAATGAGCAGTTCTTC. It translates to CASSPLAGSRYNEQFF.

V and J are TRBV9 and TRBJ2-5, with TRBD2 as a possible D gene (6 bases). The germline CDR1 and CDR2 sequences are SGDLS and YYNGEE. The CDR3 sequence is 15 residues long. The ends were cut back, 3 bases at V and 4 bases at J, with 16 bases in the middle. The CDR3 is CASSEGSGMRETQYF. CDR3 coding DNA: TGTGCCAGCAGCGAGGGTAGCGGCATGCGAGAGACCCAGTACTTC.

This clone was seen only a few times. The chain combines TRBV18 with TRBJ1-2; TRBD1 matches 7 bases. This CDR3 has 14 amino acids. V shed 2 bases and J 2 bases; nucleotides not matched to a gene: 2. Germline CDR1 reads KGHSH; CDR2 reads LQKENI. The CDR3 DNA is TGTGCCAGCTCACCAGGACAGGAGAACTATGGCTACACCTTC. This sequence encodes CASSPGQENYGYTF.

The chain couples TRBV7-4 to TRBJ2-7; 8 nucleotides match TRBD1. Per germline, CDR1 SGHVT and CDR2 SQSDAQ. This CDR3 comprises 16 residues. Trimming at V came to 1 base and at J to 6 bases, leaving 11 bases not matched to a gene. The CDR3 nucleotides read TGTGCCAGCAGCTTAGGAAAGGCAGACAGGGGCGCCGAGCAGTACGTC. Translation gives CASSLGKADRGAEQYV.

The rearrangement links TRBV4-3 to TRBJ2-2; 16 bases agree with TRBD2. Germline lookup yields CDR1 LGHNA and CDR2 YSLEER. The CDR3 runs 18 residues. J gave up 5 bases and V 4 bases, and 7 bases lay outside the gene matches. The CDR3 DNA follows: TGCGCCAGCAGCCCGGGACTAGCGGGAGGGCCCGGAACCGGGGAGCTGTTTTTT. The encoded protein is CASSPGLAGGPGTGELFF.

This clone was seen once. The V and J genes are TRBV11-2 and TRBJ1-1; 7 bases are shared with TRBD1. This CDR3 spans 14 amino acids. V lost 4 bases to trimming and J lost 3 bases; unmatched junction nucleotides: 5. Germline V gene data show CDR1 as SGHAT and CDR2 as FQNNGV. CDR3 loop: CASSYLQGYTEAFF. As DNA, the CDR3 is TGTGCCAGCAGCTACTTACAGGGGTACACTGAAGCTTTCTTT.

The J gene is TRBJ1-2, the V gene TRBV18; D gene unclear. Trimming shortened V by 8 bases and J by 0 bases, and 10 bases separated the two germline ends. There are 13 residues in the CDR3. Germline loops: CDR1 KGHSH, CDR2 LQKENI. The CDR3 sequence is CASRVTANYGYTF. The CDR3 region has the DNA TGTGCCAGCCGCGTCACAGCTAACTATGGCTACACCTTC.

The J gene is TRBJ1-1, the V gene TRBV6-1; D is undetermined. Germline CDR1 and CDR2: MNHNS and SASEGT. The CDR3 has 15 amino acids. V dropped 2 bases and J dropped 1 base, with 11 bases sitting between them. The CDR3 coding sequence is TGTGCCAGCAGTGAATATAAGGGAGGGAACACTGAAGCTTTCTTT. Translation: CASSEYKGGNTEAFF.

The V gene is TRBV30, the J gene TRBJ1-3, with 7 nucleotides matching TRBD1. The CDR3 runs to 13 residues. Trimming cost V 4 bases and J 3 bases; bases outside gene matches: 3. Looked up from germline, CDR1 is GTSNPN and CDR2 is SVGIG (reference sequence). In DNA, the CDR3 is TGTGCCTGGACGGGACAGCTTGGAAACACCATATATTTT. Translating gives CAWTGQLGNTIYF.

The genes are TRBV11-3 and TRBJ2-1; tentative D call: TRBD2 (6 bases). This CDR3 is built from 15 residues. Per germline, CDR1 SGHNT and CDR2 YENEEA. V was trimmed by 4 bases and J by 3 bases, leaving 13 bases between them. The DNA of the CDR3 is TGTGCCAGCAGCTCTAGCGAGAGCTACTACAATGAGCAGTTCTTC. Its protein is CASSSSESYYNEQFF.

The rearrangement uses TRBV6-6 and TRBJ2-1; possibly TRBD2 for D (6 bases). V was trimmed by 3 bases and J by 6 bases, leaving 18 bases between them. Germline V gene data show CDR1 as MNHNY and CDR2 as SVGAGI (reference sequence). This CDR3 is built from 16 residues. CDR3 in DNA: TGTGCCAGCAGTTATGGGTCGGGAGAAACCGGCAATGAGCAGTTCTTC. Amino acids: CASSYGSGETGNEQFF.

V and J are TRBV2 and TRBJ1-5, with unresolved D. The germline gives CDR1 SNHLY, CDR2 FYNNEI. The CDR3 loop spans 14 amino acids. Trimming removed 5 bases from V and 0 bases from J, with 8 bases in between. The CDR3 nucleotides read TGTGCCAGCAGTCCACAAGTTAGCAATCAGCCCCAGCATTTT. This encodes CASSPQVSNQPQHF.

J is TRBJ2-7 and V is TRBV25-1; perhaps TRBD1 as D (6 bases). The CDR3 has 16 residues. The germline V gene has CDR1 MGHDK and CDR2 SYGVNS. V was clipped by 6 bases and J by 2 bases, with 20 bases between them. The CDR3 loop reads CASRKVEGGHPYEQYV. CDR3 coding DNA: TGTGCCAGCAGGAAGGTAGAAGGGGGACACCCCTACGAGCAGTACGTC.

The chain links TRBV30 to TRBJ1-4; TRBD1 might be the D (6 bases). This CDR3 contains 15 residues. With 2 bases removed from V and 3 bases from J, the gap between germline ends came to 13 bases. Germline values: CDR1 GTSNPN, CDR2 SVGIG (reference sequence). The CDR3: CAWSTPRGPNEKLFF. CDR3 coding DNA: TGTGCCTGGAGTACCCCCAGGGGACCTAATGAAAAACTGTTTTTT. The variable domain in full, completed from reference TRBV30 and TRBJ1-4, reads SQTIHQWPATLVQPVGSPLSLECTVEGTSNPNLYWYRQAAGRGLQLLFYSVGIGQISSEVPQNLSASRPQDRQFILSSKKLLLSDSGFYLCAWSTPRGPNEKLFFGSGTQLSVL.